Listed below are T cell receptor beta chains from one sample, sequenced in a study of CD4 T cells in relation to SARS-CoV-2 and coronaviruses. TCRdb's copy holds only in-frame clones and misses some; the assay was immunoSEQ multiplex PCR. The sample yields roughly 20,000 clones, more than 65% seen once. These receptors' targets are unknown. The specimen sequenced was CD4+ T cells from PBMCs, cultured in vitro. The receptors come from a human donor in good health. Both conserved end residues are part of each CDR3. The D gene is left open where the match is weak. Part of the rows lack a size; the others show once, few, many or a class for expanded clones.

D gene,clone size,J gene,V gene,CDR3 DNA,CDR3 protein
.,.,TRBJ2-1,TRBV30,TGTGCCTGGAGCGGGACGAACATCCTCGGTGAGCAGTTCTTC,CAWSGTNILGEQFF
TRBD1,.,TRBJ2-3,TRBV2,TGTGCCAGCAGGCCGGGACAGGGGTTCGATACGCAGTATTTT,CASRPGQGFDTQYF
.,.,TRBJ2-1,TRBV11-2,TGTGCCAGCAGCCCCTGGGTGGGGAAACCTACAAATGAGCAGTTCTTC,CASSPWVGKPTNEQFF
TRBD2,.,TRBJ2-1,TRBV27,TGTGCCAGCAGTGGGTTAGCGGGACGTGAGCAGTTCTTC,CASSGLAGREQFF
.,.,TRBJ1-5,TRBV12-1,TGTGCCAGCCCCGGGTCTCAGGGGTTTATAGGCAATCAGCCCCAGCATTTT,CASPGSQGFIGNQPQHF
TRBD2,.,TRBJ2-3,TRBV7-6,TGTGCCAGCAGCCAGGGGACTAGCGGGATCCCAGATACGCAGTATTTT,CASSQGTSGIPDTQYF
TRBD1,.,TRBJ1-4,TRBV11-2,TGTGCCAGCAGCCCATCCGGGACAGGGGTTGAAAAACTGTTTTTT,CASSPSGTGVEKLFF
TRBD1,once,TRBJ2-7,TRBV6-1,TGTGCCAGCAGTGAAGCGGGGACAGGGGGCTACGAGCAGTACTTC,CASSEAGTGGYEQYF
.,few,TRBJ1-4,TRBV6-5,TGTGCCAGCAGTCTAGCTCGGCTGGCTAATGAAAAACTGTTTTTT,CASSLARLANEKLFF
.,.,TRBJ2-5,TRBV24-1,TGTGCCACCAGTGATTCAGGGCCAGAGACCCAGTACTTC,CATSDSGPETQYF
.,.,TRBJ1-5,TRBV19,TGTGCCAGTAGTCCGGAGGGGGTTCGTCAGCCCCAGCATTTT,CASSPEGVRQPQHF
.,.,TRBJ1-5,TRBV3-1/TRBV3-2,TGTGCCAGCAGCGCTTGGTATCGGCATCATCAGCCCCAGCATTTT,CASSAWYRHHQPQHF
TRBD1,.,TRBJ1-4,TRBV2,TGTGCCAGCAGCGCGACAGGGGGCGTAAATGAAAAACTGTTTTTT,CASSATGGVNEKLFF
.,.,TRBJ2-2,TRBV6-5,TGTGCCAGCAGTTACGGGGCGTTCCCCGGGGAGCTGTTTTTT,CASSYGAFPGELFF
TRBD1,.,TRBJ2-5,TRBV13,TGTGCCAGCACCCGGTATCAGGGGGCCACGTACCAAGAGACCCAGTACTTC,CASTRYQGATYQETQYF
.,.,TRBJ1-2,TRBV19,TGTGCCAGTAGCGTCAACAGGGTCCCCAAGATTGGGTATGGCTACACCTTC,CASSVNRVPKIGYGYTF
.,.,TRBJ2-3,TRBV5-1,TGCGCCAGCACCTGGGGAACAGCGACAGATACGCAGTATTTT,CASTWGTATDTQYF
.,.,TRBJ1-1,TRBV18,TGTGCCAGCTCACTCCAGGGGAACACTGAAGCTTTCTTT,CASSLQGNTEAFF
.,.,TRBJ1-1,TRBV7-3,TGTGCCAGCAGCTCCACACTGAACACTGAAGCTTTCTTT,CASSSTLNTEAFF
TRBD2,.,TRBJ2-7,TRBV6-6,TGTGCCAGCAGTTACCTCGAGGGAGGGCCCGGCGAGCAGTACTTC,CASSYLEGGPGEQYF
.,.,TRBJ2-5,TRBV25-1,TGTGCCAGCAGTGATAGCGAGACCCAGTACTTC,CASSDSETQYF
TRBD2,.,TRBJ2-3,TRBV5-6,TGTGCCAGCAGCGCCTTGGGGCGGGAGCTGGGGGATACGCAGTATTTT,CASSALGRELGDTQYF
TRBD1,.,TRBJ2-2,TRBV5-1,TGCGCCAGCAGCTTGGGGTGGACAGGGGGCCCCTGGTCCGGGGAGCTGTTTTTT,CASSLGWTGGPWSGELFF
.,few,TRBJ1-6,TRBV30,TGTGCCTCCCGGGGTGGACTCAATTCACCCCTCCACTTT,CASRGGLNSPLHF
.,.,TRBJ2-1,TRBV6-5,TGTGCCAGCAGTTCCGGAACCCTCTACAATGAGCAGTTCTTC,CASSSGTLYNEQFF
.,.,TRBJ2-5,TRBV10-2,TGCGCCAGCGGGGGGCTACAGACCCAGTACTTC,CASGGLQTQYF
TRBD1,.,TRBJ1-6,TRBV3-1/TRBV3-2,TGTGCCAGCAGCCAAGATCAAGGGACAGGGTATTCACCCCTCCACTTT,CASSQDQGTGYSPLHF
.,once,TRBJ2-7,TRBV10-3,TGTGCCACACGGTATCAGTGGCAGGGAACCCACGAGCAGTACTTC,CATRYQWQGTHEQYF
.,.,TRBJ1-3,TRBV6-5,TGTGCCAGCAGACCCGGGACAAACTCTGGAAACACCATATATTTT,CASRPGTNSGNTIYF
.,.,TRBJ1-2,TRBV7-9,TGTGCCAGCAGCTTAGATCCTGGCAGGGTGGAGGGCTACACCTTC,CASSLDPGRVEGYTF
.,once,TRBJ1-5,TRBV28,TGTGCCAGCGGGGGGGAAAAGAAGCATTTT,CASGGEKKHF
TRBD1,.,TRBJ2-2,TRBV24-1,TGTGCCACCAGTGATTCGGGACAGCTCCCCCACACCGGGGAGCTGTTTTTT,CATSDSGQLPHTGELFF
.,.,TRBJ2-5,TRBV11-2,TGTGCCAGCAGCTCGGGGACCCTAGAGACCCAGTACTTC,CASSSGTLETQYF
TRBD1,.,TRBJ2-7,TRBV30,TGTGCCGGGGGTCCGGGACAGGGGGCTGAGGAGCAGTACTTC,CAGGPGQGAEEQYF
TRBD1,.,TRBJ1-5,TRBV6-5,TGTGCCAGCAGTCCAGGGGGCTGGCAGCCCCAGCATTTT,CASSPGGWQPQHF
.,.,TRBJ1-4,TRBV19,TGTGCCAGTAGTATTATGGGACCAACAACTAATGAAAAACTGTTTTTT,CASSIMGPTTNEKLFF
TRBD2,.,TRBJ2-1,TRBV28,TGTGCCAGCCACAGACTAGCGGGGGCCCTTGAGCAGTTCTTC,CASHRLAGALEQFF
.,once,TRBJ1-5,TRBV19,TGTGCCAGTAGTATTCCGAGGACAGAAAATCAGCCCCAGCATTTT,CASSIPRTENQPQHF
TRBD2,.,TRBJ2-1,TRBV11-2,TGTGCCAGCAGCTTTTCGGGGGGAAGTAATGAGCAGTTCTTC,CASSFSGGSNEQFF
.,.,TRBJ1-4,TRBV30,TGTGCCTGGAGTTCAGGATTATCAACTAATGAAAAACTGTTTTTT,CAWSSGLSTNEKLFF
.,.,TRBJ2-7,TRBV5-1,TGCGCCAGCAGCTTGGTCATGGGTAAGCAAAACGAGCAGTACTTC,CASSLVMGKQNEQYF